The sequence of this TCR beta chain was determined in a study of PD-1 blockade in classical Hodgkin lymphoma. The study, taken as a whole, reports: Lower baseline TCR diversity was reported for newly diagnosed patients than for healthy donors. Why repertoires differed is undefined; disease activity or prior therapy possibly contributed.

Using immunoSEQ multiplex PCR, the repertoire was profiled, and TCRdb retains in-frame clones only, with some absent. The sample contains roughly 49,000 clones, nearly 90% of which appear only once. The time point denotes: cycle 4 day 1 (C4D1), after 6 weeks of nivolumab. Every patient experienced relapse after autologous stem cell transplantation, and brentuximab vedotin exposure varied. Concerning this clone: Antigen specificity is unknown.

The sample was peripheral blood mononuclear cells (PBMCs), taken before the fourth cycle of nivolumab. The TCR sequence derives from a human donor with classical Hodgkin lymphoma.

CDR3 nucleotides: TGCAGCGTTGGGCTTTTTCGGACAGGGGGAAGGAACGAGCAGTACTTC. Translation gives CSVGLFRTGGRNEQYF. J is TRBJ2-7 and V is TRBV29-1; TRBD1 matches at 10 bases. This CDR3 region has 16 residues. Germline V gene sequence: CDR1 SQVTM, CDR2 ANQGSEA. Trimming cost V 4 bases and J 5 bases; bases outside gene matches: 14.